The clone carrying this TCR beta chain was counted a single time. The V and J ends lost 9 bases and 7 bases, in that order; junction bases with no gene match: 11. The CDR3 length is 13 residues. Germline CDR1 is MDHEN and CDR2 is SYDVKM. This sample was included in a study of blood T cell repertoires in COVID-19. Study summary: Acute and convalescent COVID-19 samples came from the United States, Italy and Spain. Sample material is recorded as cDNA or gDNA derived from T cells, B-cell-depleted T cells, or PBMCs.

Assay: immunoSEQ multiplex PCR; the TCRdb copy retains only in-frame clones and omits some. The sample has about 45,000 clones; 83% are singletons. Input material: peripheral blood. The chain recombines TRBV28 with TRBJ1-2; 7 positions agree with TRBD1. The clonotype originates from a man older than 75 in a cohort sampled during active COVID-19. This CDR3 reads CASTGQAIGGYTF. The CDR3 DNA is TGTGCCAGTACAGGACAGGCAATAGGTGGCTACACCTTC.